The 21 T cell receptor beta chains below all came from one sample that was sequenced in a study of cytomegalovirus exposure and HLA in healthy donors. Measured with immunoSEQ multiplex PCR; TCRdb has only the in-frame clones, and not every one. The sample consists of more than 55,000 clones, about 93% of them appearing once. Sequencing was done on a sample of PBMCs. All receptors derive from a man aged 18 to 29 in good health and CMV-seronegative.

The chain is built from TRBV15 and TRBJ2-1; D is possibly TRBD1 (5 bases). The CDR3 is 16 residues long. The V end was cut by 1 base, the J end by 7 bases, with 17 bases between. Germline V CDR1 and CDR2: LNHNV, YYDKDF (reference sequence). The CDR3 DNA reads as TGTGCCACCAGCAGAGGGGCAGGGATTGTAGTGAATGAGCAGTTCTTC. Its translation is CATSRGAGIVVNEQFF.

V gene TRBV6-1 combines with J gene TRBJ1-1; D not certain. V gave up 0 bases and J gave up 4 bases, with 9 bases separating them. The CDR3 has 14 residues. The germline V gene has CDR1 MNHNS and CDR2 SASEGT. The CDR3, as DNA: TGTGCCAGCAGTGAAGCCCCTCGGGGCACTGAAGCTTTCTTT. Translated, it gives CASSEAPRGTEAFF.

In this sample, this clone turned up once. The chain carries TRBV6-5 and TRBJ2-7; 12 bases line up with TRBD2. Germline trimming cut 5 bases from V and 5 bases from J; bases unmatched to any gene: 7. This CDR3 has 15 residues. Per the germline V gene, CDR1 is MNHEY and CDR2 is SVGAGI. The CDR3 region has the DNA TGTGCCAGCAGTCAGCCGACTAGCGGGAGCGACGAGCAGTACTTC. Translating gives CASSQPTSGSDEQYF.

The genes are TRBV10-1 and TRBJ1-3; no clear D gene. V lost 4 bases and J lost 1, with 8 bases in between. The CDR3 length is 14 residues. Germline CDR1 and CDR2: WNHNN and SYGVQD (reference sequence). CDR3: CASSGRDSGNTIYF. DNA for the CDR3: TGCGCCAGCAGTGGCCGGGATTCTGGAAACACCATATATTTT.

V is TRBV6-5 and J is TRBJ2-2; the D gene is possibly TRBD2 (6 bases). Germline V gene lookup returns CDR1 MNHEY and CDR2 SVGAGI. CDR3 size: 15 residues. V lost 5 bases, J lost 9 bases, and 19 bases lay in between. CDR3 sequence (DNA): TGTGCCAGCAGTGCCTTTGGAAGGGGAGGCCGGGAGCTGTTTTTT. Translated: CASSAFGRGGRELFF.

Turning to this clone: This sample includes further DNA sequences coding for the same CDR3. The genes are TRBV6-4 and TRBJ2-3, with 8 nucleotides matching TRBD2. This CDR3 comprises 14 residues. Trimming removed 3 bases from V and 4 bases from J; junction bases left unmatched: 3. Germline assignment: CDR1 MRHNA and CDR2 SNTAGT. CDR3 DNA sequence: TGTGCCAGCAGTGAACGGGAGGGCCCAGATACGCAGTATTTT. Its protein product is CASSEREGPDTQYF.

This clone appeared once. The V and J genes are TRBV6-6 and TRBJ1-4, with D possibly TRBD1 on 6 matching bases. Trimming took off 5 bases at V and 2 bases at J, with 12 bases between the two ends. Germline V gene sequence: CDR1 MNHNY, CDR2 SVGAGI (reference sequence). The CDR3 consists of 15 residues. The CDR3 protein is CASSTGFRTNEKLFF. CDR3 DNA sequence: TGTGCCAGCAGTACAGGGTTCAGGACTAATGAAAAACTGTTTTTT.

CDR3 in amino acids: CASSGLGQGGTDQPQHF. CDR3 in DNA: TGTGCCAGCAGTGGACTAGGACAGGGGGGAACTGATCAGCCCCAGCATTTT. The V gene is TRBV2, the J gene TRBJ1-5; 10 nucleotides align to TRBD1. Unmatched junction bases numbered 11, after V lost 4 bases and J lost 5 bases. Germline assignment: CDR1 SNHLY and CDR2 FYNNEI. The length of the CDR3 is 17 residues.

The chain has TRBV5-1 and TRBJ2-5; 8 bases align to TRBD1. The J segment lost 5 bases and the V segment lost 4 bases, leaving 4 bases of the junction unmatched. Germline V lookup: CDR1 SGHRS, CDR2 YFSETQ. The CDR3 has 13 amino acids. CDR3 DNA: TGCGCCAGCAGCAGGACAGGGTACGAGACCCAGTACTTC. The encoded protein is CASSRTGYETQYF.

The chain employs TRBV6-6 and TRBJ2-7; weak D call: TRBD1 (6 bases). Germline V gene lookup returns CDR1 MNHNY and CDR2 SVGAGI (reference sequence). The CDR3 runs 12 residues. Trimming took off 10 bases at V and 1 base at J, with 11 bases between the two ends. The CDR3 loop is CATNDRSYEQYF. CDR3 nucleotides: TGTGCCACAAATGACAGGTCCTACGAGCAGTACTTC.

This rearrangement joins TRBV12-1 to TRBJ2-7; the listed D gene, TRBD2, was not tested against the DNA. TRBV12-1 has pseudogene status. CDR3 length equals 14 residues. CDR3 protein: CASSSSGRVYEQYF. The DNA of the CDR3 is TGTGCCAGCAGTTCAAGCGGGAGGGTCTACGAGCAGTACTTC.

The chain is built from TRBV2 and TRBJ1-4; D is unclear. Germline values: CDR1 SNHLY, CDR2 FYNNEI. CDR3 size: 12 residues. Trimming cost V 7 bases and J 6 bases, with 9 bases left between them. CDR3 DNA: TGTGCCAGCAAGTCCCCAGATGAAAAACTGTTTTTT. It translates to CASKSPDEKLFF.

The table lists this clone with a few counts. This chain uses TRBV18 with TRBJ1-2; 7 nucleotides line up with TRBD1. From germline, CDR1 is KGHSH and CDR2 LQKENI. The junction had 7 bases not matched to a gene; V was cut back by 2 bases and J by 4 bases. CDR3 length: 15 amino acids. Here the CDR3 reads CASSPGTGALYGYTF. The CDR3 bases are TGTGCCAGCTCACCAGGAACAGGGGCCCTCTATGGCTACACCTTC.

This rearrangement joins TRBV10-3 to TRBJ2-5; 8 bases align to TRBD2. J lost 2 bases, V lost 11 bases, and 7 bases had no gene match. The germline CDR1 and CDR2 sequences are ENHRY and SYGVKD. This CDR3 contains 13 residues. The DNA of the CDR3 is TGTGCCGTCCAGCGGGAGAGACAAGAGACCCAGTACTTC. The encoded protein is CAVQRERQETQYF.

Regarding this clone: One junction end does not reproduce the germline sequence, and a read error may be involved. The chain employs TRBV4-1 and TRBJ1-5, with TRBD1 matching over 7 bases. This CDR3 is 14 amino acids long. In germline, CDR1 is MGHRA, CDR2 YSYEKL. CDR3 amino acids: CASSQPDRAQLQHF. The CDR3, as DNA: TGCGCCAGCAGCCAGCCCGACAGGGCTCAGCTCCAGCATTTT.

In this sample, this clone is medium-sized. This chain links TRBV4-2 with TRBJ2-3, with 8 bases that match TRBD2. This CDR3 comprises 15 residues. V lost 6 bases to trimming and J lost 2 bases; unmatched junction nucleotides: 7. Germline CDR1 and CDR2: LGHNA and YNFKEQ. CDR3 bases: TGTGCCAGCAGTACTAGCGGTGCCATCACAGATACGCAGTATTTT. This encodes CASSTSGAITDTQYF.

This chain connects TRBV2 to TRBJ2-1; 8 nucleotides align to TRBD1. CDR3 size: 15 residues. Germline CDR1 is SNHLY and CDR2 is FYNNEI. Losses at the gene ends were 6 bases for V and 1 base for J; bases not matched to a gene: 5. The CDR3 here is CASRAQGASYNEQFF. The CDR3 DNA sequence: TGTGCCAGCAGGGCCCAGGGGGCATCCTACAATGAGCAGTTCTTC.

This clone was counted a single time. The CDR3 loop is CAWSVQLNQPQHF. In DNA form, the CDR3 reads TGTGCCTGGAGTGTACAGCTCAATCAGCCCCAGCATTTT. The rearrangement joins TRBV30 to TRBJ1-5, with unresolved D. There are 13 residues in the CDR3. V lost 0 bases, J lost 3 bases, and 6 bases lay in between. CDR1 and CDR2 (germline): GTSNPN, SVGIG (reference sequence).

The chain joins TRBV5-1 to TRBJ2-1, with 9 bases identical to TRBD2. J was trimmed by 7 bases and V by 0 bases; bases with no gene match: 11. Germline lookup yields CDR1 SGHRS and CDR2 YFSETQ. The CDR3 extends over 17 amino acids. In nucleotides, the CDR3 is TGCGCCAGCAGCTTGGGAGCAGGTAGCGGGAGTGGGAATGAGCAGTTCTTC. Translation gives CASSLGAGSGSGNEQFF.

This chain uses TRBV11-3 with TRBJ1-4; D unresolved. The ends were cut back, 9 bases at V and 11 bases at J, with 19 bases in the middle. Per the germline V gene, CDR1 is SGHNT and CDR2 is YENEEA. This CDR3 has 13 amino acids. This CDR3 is CASVSDRGGKLFF. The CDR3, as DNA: TGTGCCAGTGTATCGGACCGAGGAGGGAAACTGTTTTTT.

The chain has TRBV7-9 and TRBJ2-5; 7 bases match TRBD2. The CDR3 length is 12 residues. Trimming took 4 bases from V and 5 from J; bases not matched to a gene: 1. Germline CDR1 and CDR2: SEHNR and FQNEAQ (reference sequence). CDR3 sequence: CASSYGGETQYF. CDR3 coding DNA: TGTGCCAGCAGCTACGGGGGGGAGACCCAGTACTTC. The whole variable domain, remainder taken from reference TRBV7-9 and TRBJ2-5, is DTGVSQNPRHKITKRGQNVTFRCDPISEHNRLYWYRQTLGQGPEFLTYFQNEAQLEKSRLLSDRFSAERPKGSFSTLEIQRTEQGDSAMYLCASSYGGETQYFGPGTRLLVL.